The sequence of this T cell receptor beta chain was determined in a study of patients and donors after allogeneic stem cell transplantation. Ten or more counts support this clonotype. The germline V gene encodes CDR1 LNHDA and CDR2 SQIVND (reference sequence). This CDR3 is 17 amino acids long. V trimming: 9 bases; J trimming: 2 bases; junction bases outside the gene matches: 15. TCRdb recomputed calls from the RT-PCR reads with MiXCR, one row per CDR3 protein. The sample carries approximately 430,000 distinct CDR3 sequences, approximately 16% recorded once. The chain employs TRBV19 and TRBJ1-5, with 8 bases lining up with TRBD1. The receptor comes from a human donor who was either an allogeneic HSCT recipient or a stem cell or donor lymphocyte infusion donor (not recorded which). It is not recorded whose cells these are; they may come from a transplant donor. The material sequenced was blood, either unsorted or a sorted T cell fraction (not recorded which). This CDR3 is CASARLQGALGNQPQHF. CDR3 nucleotides: TGTGCCAGCGCCCGACTCCAGGGGGCGCTGGGCAATCAGCCCCAGCATTTT. Full variable domain (rest looked up from reference TRBV19 and TRBJ1-5): DGGITQSPKYLFRKEGQNVTLSCEQNLNHDAMYWYRQDPGQGLRLIYYSQIVNDFQKGDIAEGYSVSREKKESFPLTVTSAQKNPTAFYLCASARLQGALGNQPQHFGDGTRLSIL.